The 29 T cell receptor beta chains below all came from one sample that was sequenced in a study of CD8 T cells in ankylosing spondylitis. MiXCR, run by TCRdb on the 5' RACE reads, gives a single entry per CDR3 protein. The table records approximately 300,000 distinct CDR3 sequences, around 20% of them present only once. Sequences were obtained from blood, either unsorted or a sorted T cell fraction (not recorded which). These receptor sequences come from a male donor with ankylosing spondylitis or in good health (not recorded which).

In this sample, this clonotype turned up a few times. The rearrangement uses TRBV7-3 and TRBJ2-2; D perhaps matches TRBD2 (5 bases). The CDR3 loop spans 15 amino acids. V lost 4 bases and J lost 2, with 11 bases in between. The germline V gene has CDR1 SGHTA and CDR2 FQGTGA. The chain's CDR3 is CASSSSRGNTGELFF. The CDR3 DNA reads as TGTGCCAGCAGCTCCTCACGGGGAAACACCGGGGAGCTGTTTTTT.

The V call is TRBV15, the J call TRBJ2-3; 13 bases line up with TRBD2. Germline V lookup: CDR1 LNHNV, CDR2 YYDKDF (reference sequence). V lost 1 base to trimming and J lost 4 bases; unmatched junction nucleotides: 5. The CDR3 runs to 17 residues. CDR3 nucleotides: TGTGCCACCAGCAGAGCACTAGCGGGAGGGCCCTCAGATACGCAGTATTTT. It specifies CATSRALAGGPSDTQYF. The full variable domain, completed using reference TRBV15 and TRBJ2-3, is DAMVIQNPRYQVTQFGKPVTLSCSQTLNHNVMYWYQQKSSQAPKLLFHYYDKDFNNEADTPDNFQSRRPNTSFCFLDIRSPGLGDTAMYLCATSRALAGGPSDTQYFGPGTRLTVL.

The chain couples TRBV12-3 or TRBV12-4 to TRBJ2-5; a possible D gene is TRBD2 (7 bases). This CDR3 spans 15 amino acids. V was cut by 5 bases and J by 4 bases, with 17 bases left in between. CDR3 in DNA: TGTGCCAGCAGTCCGGCCAGGGGCGGGAGAGAGACCCAGTACTTC. Its protein product is CASSPARGGRETQYF.

The V call is TRBV9, the J call TRBJ2-3; 8 bases map to TRBD1. The germline gives CDR1 SGDLS, CDR2 YYNGEE. V trimming: 3 bases; J trimming: 0 bases; junction bases outside the gene matches: 3. This CDR3 is 15 amino acids long. The DNA of the CDR3 is TGTGCCAGCAGCGCTGGACAGGGTAGCACAGATACGCAGTATTTT. Protein sequence: CASSAGQGSTDTQYF.

This clonotype has just a few counts. For the CDR3, the DNA is TGCAGTGCTAGAGCTTTGGGACAGGGGCAGGAAAAACTGTTTTTT. It is translated as CSARALGQGQEKLFF. The V gene is TRBV20-1, the J gene TRBJ1-4; TRBD1 matches at 10 bases. Losses at the gene ends were 1 base for V and 8 bases for J; bases not matched to a gene: 7. CDR3 size: 15 residues. Germline lookup yields CDR1 DFQATT and CDR2 SNEGSKA (reference sequence).

This chain links TRBV5-1 with TRBJ1-1; tentative D call: TRBD1 (5 bases). Germline assignment: CDR1 SGHRS and CDR2 YFSETQ. V was cut by 3 bases and J by 1 base, with 10 bases left in between. The CDR3 loop spans 14 amino acids. The CDR3 region has the DNA TGCGCCAGCAGCTCAACCCAGGGGAACACTGAAGCTTTCTTT. Protein sequence: CASSSTQGNTEAFF.

The chain employs TRBV27 and TRBJ1-6, with D tentatively TRBD1 (5 bases). V was shortened by 3 bases and J by 5 bases, with 14 bases between the two germline ends. CDR3 length: 16 residues. From germline, CDR1 is MNHEY and CDR2 SMNVEV (reference sequence). The CDR3: CASSFGTQRNNSPLHF. The CDR3 DNA reads TGTGCCAGCAGTTTTGGGACTCAGAGAAATAATTCACCCCTCCACTTT.

This chain links TRBV7-2 with TRBJ2-1; tentative D call: TRBD2 (5 bases). V was cut by 1 base and J by 2 bases, with 9 bases left in between. Germline CDR1 reads SGHTA; CDR2 reads FQGNSA. This CDR3 is built from 15 residues. The CDR3 here is CASSLGVSAYNEQFF. CDR3 in DNA: TGTGCCAGCAGCTTAGGGGTTAGCGCCTACAATGAGCAGTTCTTC.

This chain connects TRBV5-1 to TRBJ2-5, with TRBD2 matching 7 bases. Germline assignment: CDR1 SGHRS and CDR2 YFSETQ. V trimming: 3 bases; J trimming: 4 bases; junction bases outside the gene matches: 6. This CDR3 is built from 14 residues. CDR3 DNA: TGCGCCAGCAGCTCTACTAGCGCGGGAGAGACCCAGTACTTC. It codes for CASSSTSAGETQYF.

In this sample, this clonotype turned up a few times. V is TRBV5-1 and J is TRBJ2-1, with 11 bases aligning to TRBD1. In germline, CDR1 is SGHRS, CDR2 YFSETQ. The CDR3 runs 16 residues. V dropped 6 bases and J dropped 7; count of bases not matched to a gene: 12. CDR3: CASTLKGQGVGNEQFF. CDR3 bases: TGCGCCAGCACGCTTAAGGGACAGGGGGTAGGGAATGAGCAGTTCTTC.

This chain uses TRBV6-1 with TRBJ2-1, with TRBD2 matching 9 bases. The CDR3 contains 15 residues. V lost 6 bases and J lost 4; bases outside the gene matches: 7. From germline, CDR1 is MNHNS and CDR2 SASEGT. In nucleotides, the CDR3 is TGTGCCAGCAGCGACCGGACTAGCGCATACAATGAGCAGTTCTTC. Protein product: CASSDRTSAYNEQFF.

This clonotype has more than one count but fewer than ten. The chain joins TRBV4-1 to TRBJ2-2; TRBD1 matches at 9 bases. V lost 5 bases, J lost 6 bases, and 7 bases stayed unmatched. The CDR3 spans 15 residues. Per germline, CDR1 MGHRA and CDR2 YSYEKL. In DNA, the CDR3 is TGCGCCAGCAGCTTCCGGACAGGGGTACCCGGGGAGCTGTTTTTT. Protein sequence: CASSFRTGVPGELFF.

This clonotype has a count of ten or more. J is TRBJ1-5 and V is TRBV20-1, with D tentatively TRBD1 (5 bases). The V gene lost 0 bases and the J gene lost 6 bases, with 12 bases spanning the gap. CDR3 length: 14 amino acids. Germline V gene data show CDR1 as DFQATT and CDR2 as SNEGSKA (reference sequence). DNA for the CDR3: TGCAGTGCTAGAGATCAAAGGGGAGGTCAGCCCCAGCATTTT. It encodes CSARDQRGGQPQHF.

The rearrangement joins TRBV5-1 to TRBJ2-1; D may match TRBD1 or TRBD2 (5 bases each). Germline V lookup: CDR1 SGHRS, CDR2 YFSETQ. The CDR3 contains 12 residues. Deletions cut 0 bases from V and 9 bases from J, with 7 bases between. The CDR3 DNA sequence: TGCGCCAGCAGCTTGGGGGGGAGTGAGCAGTTCTTC. The encoded protein is CASSLGGSEQFF.

This clonotype was counted at least ten times. V usage is TRBV29-1 and J usage is TRBJ1-1, with 7 bases matching TRBD1. With 7 bases clipped from V and 0 bases from J, the junction kept 2 bases outside the gene matches. The germline gives CDR1 SQVTM, CDR2 ANQGSEA. The length of the CDR3 is 12 residues. The CDR3 DNA reads as TGCAGCGGCGGGACAGTGAACACTGAAGCTTTCTTT. This gives the protein CSGGTVNTEAFF.

J is TRBJ2-1 and V is TRBV20-1; 8 bases are a match to TRBD2. CDR3 length: 14 residues. Losses at the gene ends were 3 bases for V and 5 bases for J; bases not matched to a gene: 6. Per germline, CDR1 DFQATT and CDR2 SNEGSKA (reference sequence). The CDR3 loop reads CSARSGSRNNEQFF. CDR3 nucleotide sequence: TGCAGTGCTAGGAGCGGGAGTCGGAACAATGAGCAGTTCTTC.

This chain joins TRBV5-4 and TRBJ2-4; TRBD1 aligns across 12 bases. The CDR3 has 17 amino acids. V was clipped by 1 base and J by 2 bases; unmatched bases: 4. Germline V CDR1 and CDR2: SGHNT, YYREEE (reference sequence). The CDR3 sequence: CASSLMGQGASKNIQYF. DNA of the CDR3: TGTGCCAGCAGCTTGATGGGACAGGGGGCATCCAAAAACATTCAGTACTTC. Variable domain in full (rest from reference TRBV5-4 and TRBJ2-4): ETGVTQSPTHLIKTRGQQVTLRCSSQSGHNTVSWYQQALGQGPQFIFQYYREEENGRGNFPPRFSGLQFPNYSSELNVNALELDDSALYLCASSLMGQGASKNIQYFGAGTRLSVL.

V and J are TRBV12-3 or TRBV12-4 and TRBJ2-1; TRBD2 might be the D (6 bases). CDR3 length equals 13 residues. Trimming shortened V by 3 bases and J by 6 bases, and 9 bases separated the two germline ends. In nucleotides, the CDR3 is TGTGCCAGCAGTTTTGGCGGGGTCAATGAGCAGTTCTTC. Translating gives CASSFGGVNEQFF.

The chain joins TRBV12-3 or TRBV12-4 to TRBJ1-5; 10 bases align to TRBD1. V trimming: 3 bases; J trimming: 9 bases; junction bases outside the gene matches: 8. The CDR3 extends over 15 amino acids. The DNA for the CDR3 is TGTGCCAGCAGTTTCAGGACAGGGGGTTTAGGGCCCCAGCATTTT. Its translation: CASSFRTGGLGPQHF.

The V and J genes are TRBV11-1 and TRBJ1-5, with D unresolved. The V and J ends lost 6 bases and 3 bases respectively, with 15 bases between them. This CDR3 region has 15 residues. The germline V gene has CDR1 SGHAT and CDR2 FQDESV (reference sequence). CDR3 protein: CASRLFSGPNQPQHF. As DNA, the CDR3 is TGTGCCAGCAGATTATTTTCAGGTCCCAATCAGCCCCAGCATTTT.

The chain links TRBV28 to TRBJ2-5; perhaps TRBD1 as D (6 bases). Trimming pared 5 bases from V and 5 bases from J, leaving 15 bases between. The CDR3 contains 14 residues. CDR1 is MDHEN, CDR2 SYDVKM, per germline. The CDR3 region is CASSPYRVWETQYF. The CDR3 nucleotides read TGTGCCAGCAGTCCTTACAGGGTTTGGGAGACCCAGTACTTC.

This clonotype was observed a few times. The chain couples TRBV20-1 to TRBJ1-1; D not certain. This CDR3 region has 14 residues. V was clipped by 0 bases and J by 5 bases, with 13 bases between them. CDR1 DFQATT and CDR2 SNEGSKA come from the germline V gene (reference sequence). CDR3 bases: TGCAGTGCTAGAGATGGGTGGGCCGGGACTGAAGCTTTCTTT. Its translation: CSARDGWAGTEAFF.

This clonotype showed up just a few times. This chain connects TRBV21-1 to TRBJ2-7. TRBV21-1 represents a pseudogene. The CDR3 consists of 13 residues. The CDR3 sequence is CASTTGSSYEQYV. The CDR3 DNA sequence: TGTGCCAGCACGACGGGGAGCTCCTACGAGCAGTACGTC.

Turning to this clonotype: The junction departs from germline at one end; a sequencing error may be responsible. V usage is TRBV12-3 or TRBV12-4 and J usage is TRBJ2-3, with 12 nucleotides matching TRBD2. CDR3 length: 16 residues. CDR3 coding DNA: TGTGCCAGCAGTTTCTCACTAGCGGGGGGATTAGATATGCAGTATTTT. Its translation is CASSFSLAGGLDMQYF.

The gene calls are TRBV7-8 and TRBJ1-3; a possible D gene is TRBD1 (6 bases). CDR1 and CDR2 (germline): SGHVS, FQNEAQ. Trimming cost V 0 bases and J 8 bases, with 11 bases left between them. The length of the CDR3 is 14 residues. Here the CDR3 DNA reads TGTGCCAGCAGCTTAGCCAGGGGATCGCACACCATATATTTT. Its translation: CASSLARGSHTIYF.

This clonotype was seen more than once but under ten times. The rearrangement uses TRBV28 and TRBJ2-2; 9 bases align to TRBD1. The CDR3 is made up of 16 amino acids. Germline CDR1 MDHEN, CDR2 SYDVKM. With 6 bases clipped from V and 1 base from J, the junction kept 6 bases outside the gene matches. The CDR3 DNA is TGTGCCAGCAGGACACCGGGACAGGGGAACACCGGGGAGCTGTTTTTT. This translates into CASRTPGQGNTGELFF.

The chain is built from TRBV30 and TRBJ1-6; 8 nucleotides match TRBD1. The CDR3 is made up of 13 amino acids. CDR1 and CDR2 (germline): GTSNPN, SVGIG (reference sequence). Trimming removed 6 bases from V and 8 bases from J; junction bases left unmatched: 6. The CDR3 coding sequence is TGTGCCTGCTCGGACAGGGACGATTCACCCCTCCACTTT. It encodes CACSDRDDSPLHF.

Only a few counts were recorded for this clonotype. J is TRBJ2-3 and V is TRBV20-1; the D is unclear. V lost 0 bases and J 2 bases, leaving 12 bases between the germline ends. Germline CDR1 DFQATT, CDR2 SNEGSKA (reference sequence). This CDR3 is 15 amino acids long. CDR3 amino acids: CSARDGKQTTDTQYF. The CDR3 DNA reads TGCAGTGCTAGAGATGGGAAGCAAACCACAGATACGCAGTATTTT.

V and J are TRBV18 and TRBJ1-5, with a possible D match to TRBD1 (6 bases). Germline V gene lookup returns CDR1 KGHSH and CDR2 LQKENI. The CDR3 loop spans 15 amino acids. V lost 3 bases, J lost 0 bases, and 9 bases lay in between. CDR3 sequence (DNA): TGTGCCAGCTCACCCGGACAGCATAGCAATCAGCCCCAGCATTTT. This sequence encodes CASSPGQHSNQPQHF.